The text below deals with one T cell receptor beta chain. This CDR3 has 15 residues. Trimming shortened V by 5 bases and J by 0 bases, and 10 bases separated the two germline ends. In germline, CDR1 is MNHEY, CDR2 SVGAGI. PCR employed 60 Vbeta and 13 Jbeta primers. Data came from immunoSEQ multiplex PCR; TCRdb stores just in-frame clones and leaves some out. This sample has roughly 150,000 clones, with over 80% found just once. The data stem from a study of cytomegalovirus exposure and HLA in healthy donors. This clonotype was obtained from a male donor in good health and CMV-seronegative. Sequencing used PBMCs. The V call is TRBV6-5, the J call TRBJ1-4; D is uncertain. This CDR3 is CASSRGGTTNEKLFF. CDR3 sequence (DNA): TGTGCCAGCAGTCGGGGTGGGACAACTAATGAAAAACTGTTTTTT.